This T cell receptor beta chain stems from a study of blood T cell repertoires in COVID-19. For the study at large: Spain, Italy and the United States supplied samples that represented acute and convalescent COVID-19. From T cells, B-cell-depleted T cells, or PBMCs came the material, which was cDNA or gDNA.

J lost 1 base, V lost 4 bases, and 10 bases had no gene match. Germline V gene sequence: CDR1 SGDLS, CDR2 YYNGEE. The CDR3 loop spans 17 amino acids. Under the authors' procedure: Nucleated cell counts were estimated from reference gene primer amplification. Libraries were prepared by immunoSEQ multiplex PCR; TCRdb keeps only in-frame clonotypes and omits some of them. Clone size and V and J calls were adopted from that table, with D and trimming inferred from the DNA. The table records 250,000 to 300,000 clones, around 90% of them present only once. V and J are TRBV9 and TRBJ2-3; 9 bases map to TRBD2. The sequencing input was peripheral blood. The clonotype comes from a woman in her fifties or sixties who had recovered from COVID-19. In DNA, the CDR3 is TGTGCCAGCAGCTTCGGCGGGGGGGCCTTCCGCACAGATACGCAGTATTTT. It yields the protein CASSFGGGAFRTDTQYF.